The next 7 T cell receptor beta chains were all read from a single sample in a study of spatial heterogeneity in lung cancer. TCRdb redid the calling of the 5' RACE reads with MiXCR, one entry per CDR3 protein. The sample contains about 120,000 distinct CDR3 sequences, 9.5% to 15% of which appear only once. The time point was: blood at routine non-recurrence follow-up after resection. The authors sequenced whole RNA from tumor, nontumor lung or frozen PBMC without sorting. The sample consisted of PBMCs, taken at follow-up. The receptors here all came from a male donor with early-stage non-small cell lung cancer.

This clonotype occurred many times. A junction boundary mismatches the germline segment, possibly from a read error. This chain connects TRBV20-1 to TRBJ2-7; D is possibly TRBD1 (8 bases). Germline CDR1 DFQATT, CDR2 SNEGSKA (reference sequence). The CDR3 contains 15 residues. The CDR3 loop reads CSARSGGGGSSEQYF. CDR3 in DNA: TGCAGTGCTAGGTCAGGGGGCGGGGGCTCCTCCGAGCAGTACTTC.

With respect to this clonotype: Since no conserved phenylalanine or tryptophan closes the CDR3, a read error is the likely cause. No DNA is shown, since the ends of the CDR3 on it are uncertain; the CDR3 is the one TCRdb lists. This chain joins TRBV6-1 and TRBJ2-7; the table calls TRBD1, which could not be checked here. CDR1 and CDR2 (germline): MNHNS, SASEGT. The CDR3 is 12 residues long, counting both termini. CDR3 amino acids: CASSERLGQPFH.

This clonotype was recorded only once. The V gene is TRBV20-1, the J gene TRBJ2-1; 8 nucleotides agree with TRBD2. J was trimmed by 2 bases and V by 0 bases; bases with no gene match: 9. Germline CDR1 DFQATT, CDR2 SNEGSKA (reference sequence). This CDR3 has 17 amino acids. DNA for the CDR3: TGCAGTGCTAGAGAGTACCGGGCTAGCGGGCCCTACAATGAGCAGTTCTTC. This translates into CSAREYRASGPYNEQFF.

V and J are TRBV3-1 and TRBJ2-7; 11 nucleotides agree with TRBD2. CDR3 length: 14 amino acids. The trim removed 4 bases at V and 6 bases at J, leaving 5 bases unmatched. In germline, CDR1 is LGHDT, CDR2 YNNKEL (reference sequence). The CDR3 sequence is CASSLSGGAGEQYF. The CDR3 nucleotides read TGTGCCAGCAGCCTTAGCGGGGGGGCAGGCGAGCAGTACTTC.

This clonotype was detected ten times or more. The chain employs TRBV5-1 and TRBJ2-5; D might be TRBD1 (5 bases). CDR3 length: 15 residues. Germline CDR1 reads SGHRS; CDR2 reads YFSETQ. Trimming stripped 0 bases from V and 0 bases from J, with 9 bases between. As DNA, the CDR3 is TGCGCCAGCAGCTTGGGGGCAGGGTACCAAGAGACCCAGTACTTC. Its translation is CASSLGAGYQETQYF.

This clonotype was found many times. The chain uses TRBV25-1 and TRBJ2-6; no clear D. The germline V and J ends were trimmed by 1 base and 0 bases, with 4 bases remaining between them. From germline, CDR1 is MGHDK and CDR2 SYGVNS. The CDR3 runs 15 residues. CDR3 sequence: CASSESGSGANVLTF. CDR3 in DNA: TGTGCCAGCAGTGAATCCGGCTCTGGGGCCAACGTCCTGACTTTC.

This clonotype came up a few times. This chain connects TRBV5-1 to TRBJ2-7; 9 positions match TRBD2. The CDR3 sequence is 15 residues long. J lost 7 bases, V lost 0 bases, and 8 bases had no gene match. Germline CDR1 SGHRS, CDR2 YFSETQ. Here the CDR3 DNA reads TGCGCCAGCAGCTTGGAGTTAGCGGGGGCGGAGGAGCAGTACTTC. This encodes CASSLELAGAEEQYF.